The T cell receptor (beta chain) under discussion was sequenced for a study of blood T cell repertoires in COVID-19. Study at large: Samples came from the United States, Italy and Spain, spanning acute and convalescent COVID-19.

Source study methods: The authors estimated nucleated cell counts from reference gene primer amplification. Clones were sequenced by immunoSEQ multiplex PCR, and TCRdb holds only the in-frame ones, with some missing. That table supplies the V and J calls and clone size; D and trimming were determined from the DNA. This table holds around 80,000 clones, around four fifths found once. Per the germline V gene, CDR1 is SGHRS and CDR2 is YFSETQ. The CDR3 totals 15 residues. The V segment lost 5 bases and the J segment 5 bases; nucleotides outside the gene matches: 5. The V and J genes are TRBV5-1 and TRBJ1-6; TRBD1 matches 9 bases. Sequencing was done on a sample of peripheral blood. The clonotype was recovered from a human donor in a cohort sampled during active COVID-19. The CDR3 DNA reads as TGCGCCAGCAGGCCCCGGGACAGGGATAATTCACCCCTCCACTTT. Residues: CASRPRDRDNSPLHF.